This T cell receptor beta chain was profiled in a study of naive and memory T cell subsets. Germline CDR1 is SEHNR and CDR2 is FQNEAQ (reference sequence). The V end was cut by 3 bases, the J end by 3 bases, with 5 bases between. The CDR3 extends over 13 amino acids. By proportion, this clonotype is medium-sized. Two oligonucleotides, mixed equimolar, formed the beta constant-region primer covering TRBC1 and TRBC2. Each CDR3 protein is one row after TCRdb ran MiXCR on the UMI-ligation and nested PCR reads. The profile shows around 4,600 distinct CDR3 sequences, 7.2% of them singletons. Overnight CMV lysate stimulation of fresh PBMCs defined donor CMV status by CD4+ IFNgamma.

The sequence came from a human donor in good health. The sample consisted of CD4+ TEMRA cells from blood. Subset in this sample: effector memory re-expressing CD45RA, CD45RA+ CD27-. This rearrangement joins TRBV7-9 to TRBJ2-2, with D uncertain. CDR3 bases: TGTGCCAGCAGCTTTTGGTACACCGGGGAGCTGTTTTTT. Translating gives CASSFWYTGELFF.